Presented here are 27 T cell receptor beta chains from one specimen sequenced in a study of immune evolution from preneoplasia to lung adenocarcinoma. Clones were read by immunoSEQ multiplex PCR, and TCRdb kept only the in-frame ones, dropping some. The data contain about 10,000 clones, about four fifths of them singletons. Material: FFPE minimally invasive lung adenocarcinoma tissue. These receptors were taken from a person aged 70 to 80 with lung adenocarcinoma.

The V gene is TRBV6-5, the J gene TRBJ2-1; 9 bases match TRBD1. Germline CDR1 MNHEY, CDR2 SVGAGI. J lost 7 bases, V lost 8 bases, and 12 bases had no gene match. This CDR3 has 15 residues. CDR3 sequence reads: CASRTGGTGLNEQFF. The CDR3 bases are TGTGCCAGCCGTACCGGCGGGACAGGGTTAAATGAGCAGTTCTTC.

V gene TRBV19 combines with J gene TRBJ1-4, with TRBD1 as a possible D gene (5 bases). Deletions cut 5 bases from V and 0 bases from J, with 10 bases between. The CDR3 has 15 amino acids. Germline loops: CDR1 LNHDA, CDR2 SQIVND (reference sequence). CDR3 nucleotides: TGTGCCAGTAGTTCCGGGGCAGCAACTAATGAAAAACTGTTTTTT. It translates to CASSSGAATNEKLFF.

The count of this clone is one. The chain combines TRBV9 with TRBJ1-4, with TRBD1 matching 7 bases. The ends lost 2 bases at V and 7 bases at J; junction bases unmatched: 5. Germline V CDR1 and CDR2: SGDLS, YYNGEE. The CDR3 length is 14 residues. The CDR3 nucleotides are TGTGCCAGCAGCGTGACAGGGTCGGGTGAAAAACTGTTTTTT. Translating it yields CASSVTGSGEKLFF.

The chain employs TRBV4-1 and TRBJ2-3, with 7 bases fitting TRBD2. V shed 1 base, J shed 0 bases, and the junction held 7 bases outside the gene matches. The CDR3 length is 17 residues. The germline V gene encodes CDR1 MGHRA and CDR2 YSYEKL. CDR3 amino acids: CASSQGGGGTSTDTQYF. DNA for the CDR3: TGCGCCAGCAGCCAAGGTGGGGGGGGAACTAGCACAGATACGCAGTATTTT.

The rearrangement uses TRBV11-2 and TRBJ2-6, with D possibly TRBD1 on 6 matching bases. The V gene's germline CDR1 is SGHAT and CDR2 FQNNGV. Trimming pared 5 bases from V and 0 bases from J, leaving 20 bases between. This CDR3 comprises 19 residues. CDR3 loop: CASSPNWGRTDSGANVLTF. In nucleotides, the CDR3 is TGTGCCAGCAGCCCGAATTGGGGGCGGACCGACTCTGGGGCCAACGTCCTGACTTTC. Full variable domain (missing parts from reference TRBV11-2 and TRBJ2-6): EAGVAQSPRYKIIEKRQSVAFWCNPISGHATLYWYQQILGQGPKLLIQFQNNGVVDDSQLPKDRFSAERLKGVDSTLKIQPAKLEDSAVYLCASSPNWGRTDSGANVLTFGAGSRLTVL.

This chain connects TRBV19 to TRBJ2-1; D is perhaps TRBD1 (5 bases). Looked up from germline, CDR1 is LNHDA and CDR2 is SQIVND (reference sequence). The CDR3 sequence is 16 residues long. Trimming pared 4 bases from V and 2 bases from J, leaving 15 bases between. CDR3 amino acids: CASSRQPPHTYNEQFF. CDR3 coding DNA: TGTGCCAGTAGTAGACAGCCCCCTCACACCTACAATGAGCAGTTCTTC. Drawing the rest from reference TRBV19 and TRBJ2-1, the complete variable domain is DGGITQSPKYLFRKEGQNVTLSCEQNLNHDAMYWYRQDPGQGLRLIYYSQIVNDFQKGDIAEGYSVSREKKESFPLTVTSAQKNPTAFYLCASSRQPPHTYNEQFFGPGTRLTVL.

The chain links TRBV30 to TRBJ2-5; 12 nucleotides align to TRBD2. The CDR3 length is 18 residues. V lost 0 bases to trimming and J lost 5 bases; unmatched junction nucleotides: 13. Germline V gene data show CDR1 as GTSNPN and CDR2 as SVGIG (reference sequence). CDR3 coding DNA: TGTGCCTGGAGTGTAGGGCTAGCGGGAGGGCTATCGGGGGAGACCCAGTACTTC. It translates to CAWSVGLAGGLSGETQYF.

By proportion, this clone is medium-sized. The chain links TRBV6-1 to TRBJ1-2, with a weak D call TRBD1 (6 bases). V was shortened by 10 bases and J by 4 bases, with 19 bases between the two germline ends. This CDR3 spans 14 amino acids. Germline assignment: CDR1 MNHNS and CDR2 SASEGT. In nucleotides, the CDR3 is TGTGCCATACAGATACAGGGAGGTGGCTATGGCTACACCTTC. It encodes CAIQIQGGGYGYTF.

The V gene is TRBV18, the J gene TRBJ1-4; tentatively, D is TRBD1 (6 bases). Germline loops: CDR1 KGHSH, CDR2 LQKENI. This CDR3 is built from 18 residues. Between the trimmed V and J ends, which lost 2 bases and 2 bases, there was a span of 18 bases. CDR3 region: CASSPFKQGIVTNEKLFF. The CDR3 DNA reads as TGTGCCAGCTCACCATTCAAGCAGGGGATCGTCACTAATGAAAAACTGTTTTTT.

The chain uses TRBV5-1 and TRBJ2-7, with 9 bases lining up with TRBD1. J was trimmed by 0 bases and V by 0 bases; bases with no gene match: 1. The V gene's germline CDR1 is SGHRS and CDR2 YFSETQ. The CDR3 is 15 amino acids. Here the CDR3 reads CASSLVGQGSYEQYF. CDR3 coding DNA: TGCGCCAGCAGCTTGGTGGGACAGGGCTCCTACGAGCAGTACTTC. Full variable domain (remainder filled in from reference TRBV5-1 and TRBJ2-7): KAGVTQTPRYLIKTRGQQVTLSCSPISGHRSVSWYQQTPGQGLQFLFEYFSETQRNKGNFPGRFSGRQFSNSRSEMNVSTLELGDSALYLCASSLVGQGSYEQYFGPGTRLTVT.

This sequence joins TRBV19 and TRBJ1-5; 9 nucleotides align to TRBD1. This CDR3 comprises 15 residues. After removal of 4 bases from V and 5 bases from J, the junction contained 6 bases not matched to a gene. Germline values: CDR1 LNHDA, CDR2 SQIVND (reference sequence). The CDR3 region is CASSTGQGDYQPQHF. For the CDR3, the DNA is TGTGCCAGTAGTACGGGACAGGGAGACTATCAGCCCCAGCATTTT.

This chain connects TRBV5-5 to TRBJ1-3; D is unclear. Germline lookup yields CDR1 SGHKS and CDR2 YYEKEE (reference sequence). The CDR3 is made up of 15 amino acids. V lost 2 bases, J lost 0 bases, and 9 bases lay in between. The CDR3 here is CASSLDGASGNTIYF. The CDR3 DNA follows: TGTGCCAGCAGCTTAGACGGAGCCTCTGGAAACACCATATATTTT.

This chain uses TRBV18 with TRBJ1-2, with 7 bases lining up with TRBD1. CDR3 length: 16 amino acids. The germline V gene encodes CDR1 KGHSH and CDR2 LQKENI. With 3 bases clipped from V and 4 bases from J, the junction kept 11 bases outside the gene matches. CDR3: CASSPGQLAPGYGYTF. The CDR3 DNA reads TGTGCCAGCTCACCGGGACAGTTGGCACCGGGCTATGGCTACACCTTC.

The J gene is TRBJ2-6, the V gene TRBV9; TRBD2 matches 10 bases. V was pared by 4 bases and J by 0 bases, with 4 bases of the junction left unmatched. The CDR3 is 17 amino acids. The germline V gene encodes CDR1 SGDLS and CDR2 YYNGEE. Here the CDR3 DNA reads TGTGCCAGCAGCTCGACTAGCGGGTTCTCTGGGGCCAACGTCCTGACTTTC. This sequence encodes CASSSTSGFSGANVLTF. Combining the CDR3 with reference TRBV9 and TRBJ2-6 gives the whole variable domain DSGVTQTPKHLITATGQRVTLRCSPRSGDLSVYWYQQSLDQGLQFLIQYYNGEERAKGNILERFSAQQFPDLHSELNLSSLELGDSALYFCASSSTSGFSGANVLTFGAGSRLTVL.

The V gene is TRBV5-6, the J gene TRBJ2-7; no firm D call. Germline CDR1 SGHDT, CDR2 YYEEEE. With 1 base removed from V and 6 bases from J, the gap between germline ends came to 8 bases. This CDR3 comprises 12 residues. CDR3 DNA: TGTGCCAGCAGCTTGTCGTCGGGCGAGCAGTACTTC. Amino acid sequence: CASSLSSGEQYF.

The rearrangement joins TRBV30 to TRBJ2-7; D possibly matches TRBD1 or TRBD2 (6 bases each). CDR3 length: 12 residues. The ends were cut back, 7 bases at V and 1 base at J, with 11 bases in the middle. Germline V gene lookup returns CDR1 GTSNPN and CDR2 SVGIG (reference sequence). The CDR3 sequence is CASEGGSYEQYF. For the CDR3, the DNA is TGTGCCTCTGAGGGGGGATCCTACGAGCAGTACTTC.

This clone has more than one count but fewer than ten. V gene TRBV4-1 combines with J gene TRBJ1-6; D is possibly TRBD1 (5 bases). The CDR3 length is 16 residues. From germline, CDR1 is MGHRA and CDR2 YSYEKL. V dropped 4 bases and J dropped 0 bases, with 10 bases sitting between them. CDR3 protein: CASSRDGTSYNSPLHF. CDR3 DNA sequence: TGCGCCAGCAGCCGGGACGGTACCTCCTATAATTCACCCCTCCACTTT.

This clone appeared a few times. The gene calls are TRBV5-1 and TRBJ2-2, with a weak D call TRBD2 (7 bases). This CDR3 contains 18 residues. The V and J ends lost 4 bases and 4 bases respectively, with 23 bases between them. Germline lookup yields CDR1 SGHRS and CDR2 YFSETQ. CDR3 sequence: CASSPIIGGPGSTGELFF. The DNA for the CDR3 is TGCGCCAGCAGCCCAATAATCGGGGGGCCGGGTAGCACCGGGGAGCTGTTTTTT.

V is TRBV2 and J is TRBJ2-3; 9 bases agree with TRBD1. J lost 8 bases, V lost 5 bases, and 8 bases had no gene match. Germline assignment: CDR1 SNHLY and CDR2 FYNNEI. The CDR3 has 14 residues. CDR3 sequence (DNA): TGTGCCAGCAGTACGGACAGGGGATGGGGTACGCAGTATTTT. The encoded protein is CASSTDRGWGTQYF.

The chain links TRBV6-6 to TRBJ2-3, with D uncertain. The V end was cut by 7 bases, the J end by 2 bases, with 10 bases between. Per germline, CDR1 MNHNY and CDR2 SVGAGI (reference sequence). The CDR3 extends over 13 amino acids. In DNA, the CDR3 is TGTGCCAGCACGGGCGCAAACACAGATACGCAGTATTTT. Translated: CASTGANTDTQYF.

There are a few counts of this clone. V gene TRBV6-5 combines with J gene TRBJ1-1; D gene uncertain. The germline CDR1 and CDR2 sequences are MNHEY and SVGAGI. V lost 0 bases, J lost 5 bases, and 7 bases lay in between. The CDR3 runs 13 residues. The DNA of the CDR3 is TGTGCCAGCAGTTACTCTAGGGAGACTGAAGCTTTCTTT. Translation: CASSYSRETEAFF.

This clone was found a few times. The CDR3 sequence: CASSAGTQNSPLHF. The DNA of the CDR3 is TGTGCCAGCAGCGCCGGGACACAGAATTCACCCCTCCACTTT. The chain links TRBV7-9 to TRBJ1-6, with D maybe TRBD1 (6 bases). Between the trimmed V and J ends, which lost 5 bases and 7 bases, there was a span of 12 bases. The CDR3 is made up of 14 amino acids. Germline V gene data show CDR1 as SEHNR and CDR2 as FQNEAQ (reference sequence).

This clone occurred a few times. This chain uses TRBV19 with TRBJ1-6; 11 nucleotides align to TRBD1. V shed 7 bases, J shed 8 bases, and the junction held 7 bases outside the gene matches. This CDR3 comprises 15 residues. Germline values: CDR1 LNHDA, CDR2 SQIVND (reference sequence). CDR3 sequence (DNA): TGTGCCAGTACCCCCGGGACAGGGGGATATTCACCCCTCCACTTT. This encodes CASTPGTGGYSPLHF.

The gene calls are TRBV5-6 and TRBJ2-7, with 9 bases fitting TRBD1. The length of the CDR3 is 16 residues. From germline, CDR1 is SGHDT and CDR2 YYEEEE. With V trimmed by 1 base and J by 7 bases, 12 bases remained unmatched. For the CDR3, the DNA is TGTGCCAGCAGCTTGCTCCGGGACAGGGTGTTTGGGGAGCAGTACTTC. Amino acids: CASSLLRDRVFGEQYF.

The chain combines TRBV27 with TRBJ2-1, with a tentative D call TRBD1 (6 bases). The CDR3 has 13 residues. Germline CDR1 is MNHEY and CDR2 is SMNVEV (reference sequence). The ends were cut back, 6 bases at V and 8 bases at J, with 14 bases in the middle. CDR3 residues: CASRKYGGDEQFF. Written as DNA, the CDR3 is TGTGCCAGCAGGAAGTATGGGGGCGATGAGCAGTTCTTC.

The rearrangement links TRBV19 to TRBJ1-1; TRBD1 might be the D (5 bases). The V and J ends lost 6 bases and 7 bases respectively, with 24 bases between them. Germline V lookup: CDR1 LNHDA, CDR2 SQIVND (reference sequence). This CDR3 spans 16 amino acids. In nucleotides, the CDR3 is TGTGCCAGTAGGCCAGGGTGGAGAGGCCCTACGAGTGAAGCTTTCTTT. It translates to CASRPGWRGPTSEAFF. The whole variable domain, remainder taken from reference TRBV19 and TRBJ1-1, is DGGITQSPKYLFRKEGQNVTLSCEQNLNHDAMYWYRQDPGQGLRLIYYSQIVNDFQKGDIAEGYSVSREKKESFPLTVTSAQKNPTAFYLCASRPGWRGPTSEAFFGQGTRLTVV.

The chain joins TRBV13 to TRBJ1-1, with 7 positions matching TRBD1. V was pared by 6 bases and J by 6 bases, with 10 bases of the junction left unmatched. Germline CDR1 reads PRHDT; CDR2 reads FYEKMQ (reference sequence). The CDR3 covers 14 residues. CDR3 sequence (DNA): TGTGCCAGCAGACGGATGACAGGGTTCGCTGAAGCTTTCTTT. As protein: CASRRMTGFAEAFF.